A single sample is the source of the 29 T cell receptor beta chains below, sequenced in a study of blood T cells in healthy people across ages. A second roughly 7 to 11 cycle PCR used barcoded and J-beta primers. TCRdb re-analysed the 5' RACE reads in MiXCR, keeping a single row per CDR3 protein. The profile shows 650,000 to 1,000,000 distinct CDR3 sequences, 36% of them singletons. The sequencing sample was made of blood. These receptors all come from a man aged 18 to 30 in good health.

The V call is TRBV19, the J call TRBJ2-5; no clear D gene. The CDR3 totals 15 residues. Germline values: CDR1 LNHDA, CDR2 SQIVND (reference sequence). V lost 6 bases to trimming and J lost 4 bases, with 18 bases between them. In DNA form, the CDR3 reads TGTGCCAGTAGCCCCTCGTCCCCCGTCGGAGAGACCCAGTACTTC. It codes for CASSPSSPVGETQYF.

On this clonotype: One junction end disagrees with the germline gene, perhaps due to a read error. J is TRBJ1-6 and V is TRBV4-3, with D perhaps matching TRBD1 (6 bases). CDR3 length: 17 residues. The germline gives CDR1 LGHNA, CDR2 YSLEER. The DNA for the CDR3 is TGCGCCAGCAGCCGCGGGGGGCAGGGGTTTAACAATTCACCCCCCCACTTT. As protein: CASSRGGQGFNNSPPHF.

The CDR3 bases are TGTGCCAGCAGTTCAGAGCCCTGGGGGGAGCTGTTTTTT. Its protein product is CASSSEPWGELFF. V gene TRBV12-3 or TRBV12-4 combines with J gene TRBJ2-2; unclear D gene. V lost 4 bases to trimming and J lost 8 bases, with 11 bases between them. The CDR3 runs to 13 residues.

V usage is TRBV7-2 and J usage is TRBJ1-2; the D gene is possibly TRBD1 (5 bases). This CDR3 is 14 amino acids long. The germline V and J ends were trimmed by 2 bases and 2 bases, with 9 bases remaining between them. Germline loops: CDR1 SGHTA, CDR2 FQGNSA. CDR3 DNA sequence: TGTGCCAGCAGCTTAATGCAGGGAAACTATGGCTACACCTTC. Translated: CASSLMQGNYGYTF.

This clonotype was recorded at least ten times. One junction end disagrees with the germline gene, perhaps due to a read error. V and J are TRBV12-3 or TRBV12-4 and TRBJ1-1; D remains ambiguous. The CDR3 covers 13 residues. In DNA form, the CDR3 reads TGCGCCAGCAGCTTGTTGGTGAACACTGAAGCTTTCTTT. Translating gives CASSLLVNTEAFF.

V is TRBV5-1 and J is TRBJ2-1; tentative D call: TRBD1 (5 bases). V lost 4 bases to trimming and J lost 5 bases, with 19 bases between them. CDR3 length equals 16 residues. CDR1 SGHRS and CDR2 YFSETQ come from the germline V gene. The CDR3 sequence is CASSPIRGQNDNEQFF. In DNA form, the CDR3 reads TGCGCCAGCAGCCCGATAAGGGGCCAGAATGACAATGAGCAGTTCTTC.

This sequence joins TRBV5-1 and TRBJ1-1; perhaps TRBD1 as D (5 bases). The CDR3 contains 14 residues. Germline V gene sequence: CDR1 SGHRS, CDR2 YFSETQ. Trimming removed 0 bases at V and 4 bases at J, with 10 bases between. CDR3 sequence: CASSLEDGGTEAFF. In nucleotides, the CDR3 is TGCGCCAGCAGCTTGGAGGACGGGGGCACTGAAGCTTTCTTT.

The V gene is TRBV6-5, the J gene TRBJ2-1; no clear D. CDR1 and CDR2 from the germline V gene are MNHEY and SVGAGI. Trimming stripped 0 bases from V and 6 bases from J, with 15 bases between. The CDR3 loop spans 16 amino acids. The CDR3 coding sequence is TGTGCCAGCAGTTACTCCTTCAGTCCGCGTACCAATGAGCAGTTCTTC. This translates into CASSYSFSPRTNEQFF.

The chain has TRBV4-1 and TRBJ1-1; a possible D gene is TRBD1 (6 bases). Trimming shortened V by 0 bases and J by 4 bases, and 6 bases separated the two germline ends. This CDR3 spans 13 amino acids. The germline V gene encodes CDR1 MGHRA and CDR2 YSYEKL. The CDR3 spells CASSQEQGTEAFF. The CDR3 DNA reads TGCGCCAGCAGCCAAGAACAGGGCACTGAAGCTTTCTTT.

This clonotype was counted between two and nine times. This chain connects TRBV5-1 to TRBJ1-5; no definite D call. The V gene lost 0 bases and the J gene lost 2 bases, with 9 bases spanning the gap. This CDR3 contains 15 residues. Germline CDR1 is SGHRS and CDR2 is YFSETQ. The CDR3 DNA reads TGCGCCAGCAGCTTGGAGGGTCAGGGCAATCAGCCCCAGCATTTT. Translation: CASSLEGQGNQPQHF.

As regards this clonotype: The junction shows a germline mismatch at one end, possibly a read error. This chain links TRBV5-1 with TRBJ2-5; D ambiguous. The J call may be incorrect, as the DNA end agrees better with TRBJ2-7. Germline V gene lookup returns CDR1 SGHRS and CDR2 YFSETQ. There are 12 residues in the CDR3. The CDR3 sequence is CANSLGTYEQYF. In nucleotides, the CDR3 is TGCGCCAACAGCTTAGGTACCTACGAGCAGTACTTC.

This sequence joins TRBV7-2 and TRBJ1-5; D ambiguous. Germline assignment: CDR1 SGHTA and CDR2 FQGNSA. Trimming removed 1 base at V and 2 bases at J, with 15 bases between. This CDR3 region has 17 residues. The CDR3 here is CASSLGTPYGGNQPQHF. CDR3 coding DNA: TGTGCCAGCAGCTTAGGGACCCCCTACGGCGGCAATCAGCCCCAGCATTTT.

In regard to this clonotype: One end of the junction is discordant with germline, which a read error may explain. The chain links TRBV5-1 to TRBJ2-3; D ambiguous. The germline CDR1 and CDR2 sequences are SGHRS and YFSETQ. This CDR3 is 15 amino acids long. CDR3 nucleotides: TGTGCCAGCAGCTTCAACCCCGGAGGCACAGATACGCAGTATTTT. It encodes CASSFNPGGTDTQYF.

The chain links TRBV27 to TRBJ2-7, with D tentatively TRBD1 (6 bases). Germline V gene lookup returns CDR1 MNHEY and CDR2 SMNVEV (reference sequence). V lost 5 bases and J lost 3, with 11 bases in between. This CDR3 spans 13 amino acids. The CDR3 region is CASSAGVYYEQYF. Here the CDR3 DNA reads TGTGCCAGCAGTGCAGGGGTTTACTACGAGCAGTACTTC.

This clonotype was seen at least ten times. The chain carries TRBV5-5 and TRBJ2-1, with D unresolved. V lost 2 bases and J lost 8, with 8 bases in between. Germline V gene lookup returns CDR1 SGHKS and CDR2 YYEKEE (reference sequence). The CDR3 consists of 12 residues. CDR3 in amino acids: CASSFPADEQFF. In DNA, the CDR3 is TGTGCCAGCAGCTTCCCGGCCGATGAGCAGTTCTTC.

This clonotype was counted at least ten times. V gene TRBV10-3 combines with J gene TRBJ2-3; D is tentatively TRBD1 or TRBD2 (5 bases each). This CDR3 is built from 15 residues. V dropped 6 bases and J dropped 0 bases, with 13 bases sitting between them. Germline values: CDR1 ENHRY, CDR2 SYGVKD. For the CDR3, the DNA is TGTGCCATCAGGGGGACCGGCTATAGCACAGATACGCAGTATTTT. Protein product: CAIRGTGYSTDTQYF.

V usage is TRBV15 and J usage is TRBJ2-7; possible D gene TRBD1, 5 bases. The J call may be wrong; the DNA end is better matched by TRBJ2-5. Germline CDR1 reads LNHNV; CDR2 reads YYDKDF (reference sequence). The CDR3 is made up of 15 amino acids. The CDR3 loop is CATSREGASGETQYF. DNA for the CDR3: TGTGCCACCAGCAGAGAAGGGGCTAGTGGGGAGACCCAGTACTTC.

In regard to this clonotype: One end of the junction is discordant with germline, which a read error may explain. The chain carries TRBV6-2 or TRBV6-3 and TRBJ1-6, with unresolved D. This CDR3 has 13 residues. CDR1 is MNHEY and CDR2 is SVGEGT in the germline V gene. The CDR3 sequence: CASNANDNSPPHF. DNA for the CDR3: TGTGCCAGCAATGCGAACGATAATTCACCCCCCCACTTT.

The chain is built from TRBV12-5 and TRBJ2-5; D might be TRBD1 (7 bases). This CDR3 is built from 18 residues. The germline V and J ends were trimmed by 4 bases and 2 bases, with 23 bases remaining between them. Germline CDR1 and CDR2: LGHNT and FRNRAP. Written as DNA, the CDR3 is TGTGCTAGTGGTTCCCCGGAGGGGGCCGTGAAGGTACAAGAGACCCAGTACTTC. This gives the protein CASGSPEGAVKVQETQYF.

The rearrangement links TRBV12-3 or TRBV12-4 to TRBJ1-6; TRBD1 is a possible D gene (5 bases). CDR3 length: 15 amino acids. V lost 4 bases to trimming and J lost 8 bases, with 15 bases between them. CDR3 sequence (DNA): TGTGCCAGCAGTTGGGGGGACCCCTGGGATTCACCCCTCCACTTT. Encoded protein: CASSWGDPWDSPLHF.

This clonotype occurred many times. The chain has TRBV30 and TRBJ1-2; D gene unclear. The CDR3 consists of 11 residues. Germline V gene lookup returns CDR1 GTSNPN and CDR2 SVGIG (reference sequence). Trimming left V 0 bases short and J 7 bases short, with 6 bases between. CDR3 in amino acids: CAWSVGSGYTF. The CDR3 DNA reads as TGTGCCTGGAGTGTAGGTAGTGGCTACACCTTC.

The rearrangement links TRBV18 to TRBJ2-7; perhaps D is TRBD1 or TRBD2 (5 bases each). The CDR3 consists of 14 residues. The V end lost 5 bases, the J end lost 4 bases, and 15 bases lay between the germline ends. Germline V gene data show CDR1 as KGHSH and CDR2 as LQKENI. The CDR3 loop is CASSMRGPNYEQYF. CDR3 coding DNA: TGTGCCAGCTCAATGAGGGGCCCAAATTACGAGCAGTACTTC.

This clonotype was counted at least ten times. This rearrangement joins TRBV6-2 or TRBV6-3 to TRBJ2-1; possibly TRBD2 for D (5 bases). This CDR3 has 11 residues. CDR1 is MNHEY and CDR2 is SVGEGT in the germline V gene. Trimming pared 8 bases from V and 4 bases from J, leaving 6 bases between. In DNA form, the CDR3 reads TGTGCCAGCGGGAGATACAATGAGCAGTTCTTC. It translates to CASGRYNEQFF.

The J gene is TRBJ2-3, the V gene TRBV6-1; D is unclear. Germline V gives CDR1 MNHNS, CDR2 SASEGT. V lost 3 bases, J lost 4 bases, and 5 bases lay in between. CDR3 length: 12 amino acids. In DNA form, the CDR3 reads TGTGCCAGCAGTGATGTCCCAGATACGCAGTATTTT. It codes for CASSDVPDTQYF.

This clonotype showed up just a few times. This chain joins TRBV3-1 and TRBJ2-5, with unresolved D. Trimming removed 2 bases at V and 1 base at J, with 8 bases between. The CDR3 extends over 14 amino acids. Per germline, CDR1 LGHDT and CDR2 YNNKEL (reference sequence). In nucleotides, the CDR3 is TGTGCCAGCAGCCAATATCACACCCAAGAGACCCAGTACTTC. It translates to CASSQYHTQETQYF.

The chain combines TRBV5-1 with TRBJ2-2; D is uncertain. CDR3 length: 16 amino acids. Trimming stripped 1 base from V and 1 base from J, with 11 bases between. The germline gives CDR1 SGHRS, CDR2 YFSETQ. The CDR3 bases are TGCGCCAGCAGCTTGTTCCCTCTTCGGAACACCGGGGAGCTGTTTTTT. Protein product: CASSLFPLRNTGELFF.

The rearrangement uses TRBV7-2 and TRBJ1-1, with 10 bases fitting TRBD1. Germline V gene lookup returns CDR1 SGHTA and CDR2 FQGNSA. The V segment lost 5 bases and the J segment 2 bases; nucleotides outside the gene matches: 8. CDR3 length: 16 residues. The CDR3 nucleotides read TGTGCCAGCAGCCCGACTCGGACAGGGGGTAACACTGAAGCTTTCTTT. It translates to CASSPTRTGGNTEAFF.

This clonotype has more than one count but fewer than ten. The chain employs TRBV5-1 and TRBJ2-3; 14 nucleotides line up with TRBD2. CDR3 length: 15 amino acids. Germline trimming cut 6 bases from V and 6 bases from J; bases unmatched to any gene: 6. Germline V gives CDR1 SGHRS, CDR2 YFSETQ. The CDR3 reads CASTPTSGGADTQYF. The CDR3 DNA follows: TGCGCCAGCACCCCGACTAGCGGGGGGGCGGATACGCAGTATTTT.

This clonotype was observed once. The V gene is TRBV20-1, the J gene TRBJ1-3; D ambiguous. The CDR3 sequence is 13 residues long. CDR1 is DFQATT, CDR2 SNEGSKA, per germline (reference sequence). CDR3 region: CAQNLDSGNTIYF. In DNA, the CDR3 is TGCGCCCAAAATCTAGACTCTGGAAACACCATATATTTT.